The rows below give T cell receptor beta chains drawn from one sample of a study of blood T cell repertoires in COVID-19. Clones were read by immunoSEQ multiplex PCR, and TCRdb kept only the in-frame ones, dropping some. The data contain 190,000 or so clones, roughly nine tenths of them seen just once; the ten biggest clones take up about 2.2%. The specimen was PBMCs or T cells enriched from blood (not recorded which). All receptors derive from a woman between 25 and 40 years old who had recovered from COVID-19. CDR3s include the opening cysteine and the closing phenylalanine or tryptophan. A D gene is named only where the DNA matches it firmly. For some rows the clone size is stated as once, few or many, or as a class when expanded; others skip it.

V,size,D,J,CDR3,DNA
TRBV11-2,many,TRBD1,TRBJ1-1,CASSSRTGLVNTEAFF,TGTGCCAGCAGCTCTCGGACAGGACTTGTTAACACTGAAGCTTTCTTT
TRBV7-2,NA,NA,TRBJ2-7,CASSSRAGSSSYEQYF,TGTGCCAGCAGCTCGAGGGCGGGTTCCAGCTCCTACGAGCAGTACTTC
TRBV7-8,NA,NA,TRBJ1-1,CASSLGAGKYTEAFF,TGTGCCAGCAGCTTAGGCGCAGGGAAGTACACTGAAGCTTTCTTT
TRBV13,NA,TRBD1,TRBJ1-6,CASSSRTGGSSYNSPLHF,TGTGCCAGCAGCTCCCGGACAGGGGGTAGCTCCTATAATTCACCCCTCCACTTT
TRBV7-9,NA,TRBD1,TRBJ1-1,CASSLAGTGNTEAFF,TGTGCCAGCAGCTTAGCCGGGACAGGAAACACTGAAGCTTTCTTT
TRBV5-1,NA,NA,TRBJ2-1,CASSLANQGPDHNEQFF,TGCGCCAGCAGCTTGGCTAATCAGGGGCCCGATCACAATGAGCAGTTCTTC
TRBV7-8,NA,NA,TRBJ2-1,CASSLAWEDLYNEQFF,TGTGCCAGCAGCTTGGCGTGGGAGGACCTCTACAATGAGCAGTTCTTC
TRBV10-3,NA,NA,TRBJ1-2,CAISDQPVGQGQYGYTF,TGTGCCATCAGTGACCAACCTGTCGGGCAGGGACAATATGGCTACACCTTC
TRBV12-3/TRBV12-4,NA,TRBD1,TRBJ1-3,CASSPDRENTIYF,TGTGCCAGCAGTCCCGACAGGGAAAACACCATATATTTT
TRBV13,once,TRBD2,TRBJ2-7,CASTPSGGAEEQYF,TGTGCCAGCACTCCTAGCGGGGGGGCTGAAGAGCAGTACTTC
TRBV5-1,NA,NA,TRBJ2-7,CASSSGTLNYEQYF,TGCGCCAGCTCATCAGGGACACTTAATTACGAGCAGTACTTC
TRBV27,NA,NA,TRBJ2-7,CASRDGGGGPYEQYF,TGTGCCAGCCGCGATGGAGGGGGGGGCCCCTACGAGCAGTACTTC
TRBV5-1,NA,TRBD1,TRBJ2-3,CASSPQGQGGTDTQYF,TGCGCCAGCAGCCCTCAGGGGCAGGGGGGCACAGATACGCAGTATTTT
TRBV11-3,NA,NA,TRBJ1-1,CASSSSVGRQAFF,TGTGCCAGCAGTTCCTCGGTGGGCCGGCAGGCTTTCTTT
TRBV24-1,NA,NA,TRBJ2-3,CATSSQTDTQYF,TGTGCCACCAGTTCCCAGACAGATACGCAGTATTTT
TRBV4-2,once,NA,TRBJ1-1,CASSHPRGGTVGTEAFF,TGTGCCAGCAGCCACCCTCGGGGCGGGACCGTTGGGACTGAAGCTTTCTTT
TRBV30,NA,NA,TRBJ2-7,CAWNMGASYEQYF,TGTGCCTGGAACATGGGGGCATCCTACGAGCAGTACTTC
TRBV19,NA,TRBD1,TRBJ1-5,CASSRWGQGRNQPQHF,TGTGCCAGTAGTAGGTGGGGACAGGGTCGTAATCAGCCCCAGCATTTT
TRBV30,NA,NA,TRBJ1-5,CAWSVGRVIDNQPQHF,TGTGCCTGGAGTGTAGGGAGGGTCATAGACAATCAGCCCCAGCATTTT
TRBV30,NA,TRBD1,TRBJ1-1,CAWSSGTGAQGAFF,TGTGCCTGGAGTTCCGGGACAGGGGCCCAAGGAGCTTTCTTT
TRBV7-2,NA,NA,TRBJ1-1,CASSLAPVTGTEAFF,TGTGCCAGCAGCTTAGCCCCAGTGACGGGCACTGAAGCTTTCTTT
TRBV28,NA,NA,TRBJ1-2,CASTITRTETYGYTF,TGTGCCAGCACCATTACAAGGACAGAAACCTATGGCTACACCTTC
TRBV6-5,NA,NA,TRBJ1-5,CASSVLDSSQPQHF,TGTGCCAGCTCGGTACTCGACAGTTCTCAGCCCCAGCATTTT
TRBV14,NA,TRBD2,TRBJ2-3,CASSLAGGPDTQYF,TGTGCCAGCAGCCTAGCGGGAGGGCCAGATACGCAGTATTTT
TRBV5-1,NA,TRBD2,TRBJ2-7,CASSSVAGSSYEQYF,TGCGCCAGCAGCTCGGTAGCGGGGAGCTCCTACGAGCAGTACTTC
TRBV10-3,few,NA,TRBJ1-2,CAIRAVESGYTF,TGTGCCATCAGGGCTGTTGAATCGGGCTACACCTTC
TRBV9,few,NA,TRBJ1-1,CASSPNGGTEAFF,TGTGCCAGCAGCCCTAACGGGGGTACTGAAGCTTTCTTT
TRBV7-2,once,NA,TRBJ2-1,CASSLSRGEEQFF,TGTGCCAGCAGCTTATCAAGGGGTGAGGAGCAGTTCTTC
TRBV5-1,NA,NA,TRBJ2-7,CASSLTTYEQYF,TGCGCCAGCAGCCTTACTACTTACGAGCAGTACTTC
TRBV6-5,NA,NA,TRBJ1-1,CASVRGGDTEAFF,TGTGCCAGCGTCAGGGGTGGTGACACTGAAGCTTTCTTT
TRBV18,NA,NA,TRBJ2-1,CASSPPAGTSYNEQFF,TGTGCCAGCTCACCACCGGCGGGGACCTCCTACAATGAGCAGTTCTTC
TRBV11-2,NA,TRBD1,TRBJ1-2,CASSLDSKDRAFGYGYTF,TGTGCCAGCAGCTTAGATTCGAAGGACAGGGCTTTCGGCTATGGCTACACCTTC
TRBV12-5,once,TRBD1,TRBJ2-7,CASGTPTGTGESYEQYF,TGTGCTAGTGGTACCCCGACCGGGACAGGGGAATCCTACGAGCAGTACTTC
TRBV2,NA,TRBD2,TRBJ2-3,CASSERLAGQYF,TGTGCCAGCAGTGAACGGCTAGCGGGGCAGTATTTT
TRBV19,NA,TRBD1,TRBJ1-2,CASSEDRVANYGYTF,TGTGCCAGTAGTGAGGACAGGGTGGCTAACTATGGCTACACCTTC
TRBV4-1,few,TRBD2,TRBJ2-2,CASSLASGSLNGELFF,TGCGCCAGCAGCCTAGCTAGCGGGAGTCTTAACGGGGAGCTGTTTTTT
TRBV30,NA,TRBD1,TRBJ2-4,CAWGDRVNNIQYF,TGTGCCTGGGGGGACAGGGTTAACAACATTCAGTACTTC
TRBV29-1,NA,TRBD2,TRBJ2-5,CSVAAGDQETQYF,TGCAGCGTTGCCGCGGGGGACCAAGAGACCCAGTACTTC
TRBV28,NA,TRBD1,TRBJ1-1,CASSLGQGAREAFF,TGTGCCAGCAGTCTTGGACAGGGCGCACGTGAAGCTTTCTTT
TRBV11-3,NA,TRBD2,TRBJ2-3,CASSLGLAGGTDTQYF,TGTGCCAGCAGCTTGGGACTAGCGGGAGGCACAGATACGCAGTATTTT
TRBV28,once,TRBD1,TRBJ1-2,CASSLMTGFPTDRYTF,TGTGCCAGCAGTTTAATGACAGGGTTCCCAACCGATCGCTACACCTTC
TRBV6-5,once,TRBD1,TRBJ1-5,CASSPTGAGQPQHF,TGTGCCAGCAGTCCTACAGGGGCGGGTCAGCCCCAGCATTTT
TRBV10-3,NA,NA,TRBJ1-4,CAISSREGEKLFF,TGTGCCATCAGTAGTAGGGAGGGTGAAAAACTGTTTTTT
TRBV28,once,NA,TRBJ2-1,CASSLAGARGEQFF,TGTGCCAGCAGTCTAGCAGGGGCGAGGGGTGAGCAGTTCTTC
TRBV6-5,NA,NA,TRBJ2-7,CASRREGSSEQYF,TGTGCCAGCCGGAGGGAAGGTTCTAGCGAGCAGTACTTC
TRBV6-2/TRBV6-3,NA,TRBD1,TRBJ2-5,CASSYSIGQGEDQETQYF,TGTGCCAGCAGTTACTCGATAGGACAGGGGGAGGACCAAGAGACCCAGTACTTC
TRBV7-2,NA,NA,TRBJ2-2,CASSPRTVAATGELFF,TGTGCCAGCAGCCCCCGGACTGTAGCGGCGACCGGGGAGCTGTTTTTT
TRBV7-8,NA,TRBD1,TRBJ2-7,CASSLRTGSSYEQYF,TGTGCCAGCAGCTTAAGGACAGGGAGCTCCTACGAGCAGTACTTC
TRBV7-9,NA,NA,TRBJ1-3,CASSFNRDSGNTIYF,TGTGCCAGCAGCTTCAACAGGGATTCTGGAAACACCATATATTTT
TRBV19,NA,TRBD2,TRBJ2-1,CASSPRPSGGLYNEQFF,TGTGCCAGTAGTCCCCGCCCTAGCGGGGGGCTATACAATGAGCAGTTCTTC
TRBV11-2,NA,TRBD1,TRBJ2-1,CASSLRGDRGNNEQFF,TGTGCCAGCAGCTTAAGAGGAGACAGGGGTAACAATGAGCAGTTCTTC